This TCR beta chain was obtained from a study of CD8 T cells in Susac syndrome. V lost 3 bases and J lost 2, with 11 bases in between. This CDR3 comprises 14 residues. Germline-derived CDR1 and CDR2 are SGDLS and YYNGEE. An amount of RNA that ranged from 0.5 to 1 ug was reverse transcribed with random hexamers. Multiplex PCR with immunoSEQ amplified the TCR beta CDR3 across 54 Vbeta and 13 Jbeta. TCRdb redid the calling of the immunoSEQ multiplex PCR reads with MiXCR, one entry per CDR3 protein. The sample yields 180,000 or so distinct CDR3 sequences, about 95% seen once. While serving as controls, healthy donors were matched for age and sex. TEMRA cells were FACS-enriched, with CD8+ and CD4+ T cells isolated negatively.

This rearrangement joins TRBV9 to TRBJ1-2, with TRBD1 as a possible D gene (5 bases). The source is a human donor in good health. What was sequenced was CD4+ T cells from PBMCs. For the CDR3, the DNA is TGTGCCAGCAGCGCCCGGGGGGACAACTATGGCTACACCTTC. Amino acids: CASSARGDNYGYTF.